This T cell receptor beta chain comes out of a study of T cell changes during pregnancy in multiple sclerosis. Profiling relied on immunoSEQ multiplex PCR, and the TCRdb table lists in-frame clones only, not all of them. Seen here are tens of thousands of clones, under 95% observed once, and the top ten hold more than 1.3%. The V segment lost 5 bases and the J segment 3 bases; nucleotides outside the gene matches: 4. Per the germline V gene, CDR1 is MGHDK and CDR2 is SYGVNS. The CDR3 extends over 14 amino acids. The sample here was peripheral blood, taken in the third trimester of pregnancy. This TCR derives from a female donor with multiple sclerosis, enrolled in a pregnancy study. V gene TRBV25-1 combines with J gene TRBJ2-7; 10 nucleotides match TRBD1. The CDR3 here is CASSPGTGDYEQYF. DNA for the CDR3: TGTGCCAGCAGTCCCGGGACAGGGGACTACGAGCAGTACTTC.